Following are 20 T cell receptor beta chains from one sample sequenced in a study of blood T cell repertoires in COVID-19. Some clones are missing from TCRdb's copy, which holds only in-frame ones; the method was immunoSEQ multiplex PCR. Seen here are about 120,000 clones, 80% to 90% observed once, and the top ten hold 0.88%. The sample taken for sequencing was peripheral blood. All receptors come from a woman aged 45-59 years with active or convalescent COVID-19.

The V call is TRBV19, the J call TRBJ1-5; maybe TRBD1 (6 bases). The CDR3 loop spans 17 amino acids. Trimming removed 5 bases from V and 0 bases from J, with 17 bases in between. In germline, CDR1 is LNHDA, CDR2 SQIVND (reference sequence). The CDR3 reads CASSARQAAYSNQPQHF. The CDR3 nucleotides are TGTGCCAGTAGTGCTAGACAGGCTGCTTATAGCAATCAGCCCCAGCATTTT.

CDR3 sequence: CASSISDRGRNEQYF. CDR3 nucleotide sequence: TGTGCCAGTAGTATCTCGGACAGGGGGCGCAACGAGCAGTACTTC. The rearrangement joins TRBV19 to TRBJ2-7, with TRBD1 matching over 11 bases. The V gene's germline CDR1 is LNHDA and CDR2 SQIVND (reference sequence). There are 15 residues in the CDR3. Trimming at V came to 3 bases and at J to 5 bases, leaving 6 bases not matched to a gene.

The rearrangement joins TRBV5-8 to TRBJ2-3, with TRBD2 identical over 11 bases. This CDR3 region has 15 residues. V lost 10 bases and J lost 1; bases outside the gene matches: 8. CDR1 is SGHTS and CDR2 is YDEGEE in the germline V gene. The CDR3 protein is CASSSGLAGTDTQYF. CDR3 DNA: TGTGCCTCTTCTTCGGGACTAGCGGGCACAGATACGCAGTATTTT.

The chain is built from TRBV5-1 and TRBJ2-3; 11 bases agree with TRBD2. Germline V gene lookup returns CDR1 SGHRS and CDR2 YFSETQ. With 1 base clipped from V and 5 bases from J, the junction kept 3 bases outside the gene matches. This CDR3 has 15 residues. The CDR3 bases are TGCGCCAGCAGCTTGACGACTAGCGGGAAAGATACGCAGTATTTT. The encoded protein is CASSLTTSGKDTQYF.

The J gene is TRBJ2-2, the V gene TRBV19; 7 bases map to TRBD1. CDR1 and CDR2 (germline): LNHDA, SQIVND (reference sequence). The CDR3 loop spans 18 amino acids. The V gene end was trimmed by 2 bases and the J gene end by 3 bases; junction bases not matched to a gene: 12. The CDR3 spells CASSIRQRRDRHTGELFF. CDR3 nucleotides: TGTGCCAGTAGTATACGGCAGCGAAGGGACAGACACACCGGGGAGCTGTTTTTT.

The chain recombines TRBV29-1 with TRBJ2-5; 13 nucleotides align to TRBD2. This CDR3 contains 15 residues. CDR1 is SQVTM and CDR2 is ANQGSEA in the germline V gene. Trimming took 4 bases from V and 2 from J; bases not matched to a gene: 4. CDR3 amino acids: CSVAPTSGGQETQYF. CDR3 DNA: TGCAGCGTTGCCCCGACTAGCGGGGGGCAAGAGACCCAGTACTTC. The full variable domain, in which reference TRBV29-1 and TRBJ2-5 provide the parts outside the CDR3, is SAVISQKPSRDICQRGTSLTIQCQVDSQVTMMFWYRQQPGQSLTLIATANQGSEATYESGFVIDKFPISRPNLTFSTLTVSNMSPEDSSIYLCSVAPTSGGQETQYFGPGTRLLVL.

The gene calls are TRBV7-3 and TRBJ2-3, with D unclear. Trimming took 1 base from V and 2 from J, leaving 7 bases between them. CDR3 size: 14 residues. Germline CDR1 is SGHTA and CDR2 is FQGTGA. In nucleotides, the CDR3 is TGTGCCAGCAGCTTAAGTAGTTCCACAGATACGCAGTATTTT. Its translation: CASSLSSSTDTQYF.

The chain is built from TRBV18 and TRBJ2-7; unclear D gene. Germline values: CDR1 KGHSH, CDR2 LQKENI. Trimming took 0 bases from V and 3 from J, leaving 9 bases between them. The CDR3 length is 14 residues. The CDR3 loop reads CASSPPHGYYEQYF. CDR3 coding DNA: TGTGCCAGCTCACCACCCCACGGGTACTACGAGCAGTACTTC.

The chain is built from TRBV6-4 and TRBJ1-2, with TRBD1 matching 9 bases. CDR1 and CDR2 (germline): MRHNA, SNTAGT. With V trimmed by 5 bases and J by 6 bases, 4 bases remained unmatched. This CDR3 has 13 amino acids. The DNA for the CDR3 is TGTGCCAGCAGTCCGGACAGGGGTGATGGCTACACCTTC. Residues: CASSPDRGDGYTF.

The chain combines TRBV29-1 with TRBJ2-1, with 16 bases fitting TRBD2. This CDR3 has 17 amino acids. Trimming cost V 4 bases and J 7 bases; bases outside gene matches: 10. Germline CDR1 and CDR2: SQVTM and ANQGSEA. CDR3 DNA: TGCAGCGTTGGAGGGACTAGCGGGAGGGCCGTAGTTAATGAGCAGTTCTTC. Residues: CSVGGTSGRAVVNEQFF.

Regarding this clone: The conserved phenylalanine or tryptophan is not found at the CDR3 terminus, so this likely reflects a read error. It is unclear where the CDR3 begins or ends on the DNA, so no DNA is shown, and the CDR3 is as TCRdb lists it. The chain has TRBV18 and TRBJ1-1; TRBD1 reflects the table's D call only, with no check against the DNA. Germline lookup yields CDR1 KGHSH and CDR2 LQKENI. The CDR3 is 10 residues long, counting both termini. The chain's CDR3 is CASSPLDSFL.

The V call is TRBV7-2, the J call TRBJ2-7; perhaps TRBD1 as D (7 bases). CDR3 size: 16 residues. V gave up 2 bases and J gave up 4 bases, with 18 bases separating them. Germline CDR1 and CDR2: SGHTA and FQGNSA. CDR3 in amino acids: CASSLQASGGRYEQYF. The CDR3 coding sequence is TGTGCCAGCAGCTTACAGGCATCAGGGGGGAGGTACGAGCAGTACTTC.

The rearrangement uses TRBV5-6 and TRBJ1-5; no clear D. Germline CDR1 reads SGHDT; CDR2 reads YYEEEE. There are 15 residues in the CDR3. Trimming shortened V by 2 bases and J by 0 bases, and 9 bases separated the two germline ends. The CDR3 loop is CASSFGGYSNQPQHF. Written as DNA, the CDR3 is TGTGCCAGCAGCTTCGGCGGGTATAGCAATCAGCCCCAGCATTTT.

CDR3 in DNA: TGCGCCAGCAGCCAAGTTTACGGGGACAGCCGTGAAAAACTGTTTTTT. Protein sequence: CASSQVYGDSREKLFF. The J gene is TRBJ1-4, the V gene TRBV4-3, with 7 bases lining up with TRBD1. The germline V gene encodes CDR1 LGHNA and CDR2 YSLEER. The CDR3 loop spans 16 amino acids. The J segment lost 7 bases and the V segment lost 1 base, leaving 9 bases of the junction unmatched.

The chain is built from TRBV9 and TRBJ2-3, with D unclear. Germline lookup yields CDR1 SGDLS and CDR2 YYNGEE. The CDR3 is 14 amino acids. Trimming pared 0 bases from V and 2 bases from J, leaving 7 bases between. The DNA for the CDR3 is TGTGCCAGCAGCGTAGTGAGTGCCACAGATACGCAGTATTTT. Its translation: CASSVVSATDTQYF.

This chain links TRBV4-2 with TRBJ2-5; 10 bases map to TRBD2. From germline, CDR1 is LGHNA and CDR2 YNFKEQ. The CDR3 contains 18 residues. The J segment lost 1 base and the V segment lost 3 bases, leaving 11 bases of the junction unmatched. The CDR3 is CASSQPLLAGEVQETQYF. The CDR3 DNA reads as TGTGCCAGCAGCCAGCCCCTGCTAGCGGGAGAGGTCCAAGAGACCCAGTACTTC.

This sequence joins TRBV3-1 (or the pseudogene TRBV3-2) and TRBJ2-7; D gene uncertain. This CDR3 spans 14 amino acids. The germline V gene has CDR1 LGHDT and CDR2 YNNKEL (reference sequence). The V end was cut by 3 bases, the J end by 2 bases, with 11 bases between. The CDR3 region is CASSHNNYPYEQYF. The DNA for the CDR3 is TGTGCCAGCAGCCACAACAATTACCCCTACGAGCAGTACTTC.

The chain employs TRBV5-8 and TRBJ2-3, with a weak D call TRBD1 (6 bases). Trimming shortened V by 0 bases and J by 2 bases, and 13 bases separated the two germline ends. The CDR3 has 16 amino acids. Germline V CDR1 and CDR2: SGHTS, YDEGEE. As DNA, the CDR3 is TGTGCCAGCAGCTTGGCCTGGACAGAACTCACAGATACGCAGTATTTT. It yields the protein CASSLAWTELTDTQYF.

The chain is built from TRBV5-1 and TRBJ2-2; D possibly corresponds to TRBD1 (6 bases). V lost 4 bases to trimming and J lost 4 bases, with 11 bases between them. Per the germline V gene, CDR1 is SGHRS and CDR2 is YFSETQ. The CDR3 contains 14 residues. The CDR3 protein is CASSLTDSTGELFF. The CDR3 DNA reads TGCGCCAGCAGCCTTACGGACAGCACCGGGGAGCTGTTTTTT.

This sequence joins TRBV6-5 and TRBJ2-2, with 11 bases lining up with TRBD2. The CDR3 length is 15 residues. Germline loops: CDR1 MNHEY, CDR2 SVGAGI. The V gene end was trimmed by 6 bases and the J gene end by 4 bases; junction bases not matched to a gene: 4. The CDR3 DNA follows: TGTGCCAGCAGCTCACTAGCGGGAGTCACCGGGGAGCTGTTTTTT. Translating it yields CASSSLAGVTGELFF.